These 3 T cell receptor beta chains were all obtained from the same sample, sequenced in a study of T cell responses to AZD1222 COVID-19 vaccine (dated by TCRdb to the early 2020s). Sample time point, as interpreted from the label and publication: baseline before first vaccination. The receptor library was made with the immunoSEQ multiplex PCR assay. TCRdb re-hosts the immuneACCESS table, in-frame sequences only. Its copies lack some clones; in the studies checked, an unresolved V gene accounts for under half of them, and the cause for the rest is not known. The sample includes around 120,000 clones, with just over 90% observed a single time. The ten largest clonotypes hold around 7.2% of the sample. Source: peripheral blood, taken on day 0 of AZD1222 vaccination. The receptors were gathered from an adult in good health.

This sequence joins TRBV15 and TRBJ2-1; D uncertain. This CDR3 has 13 amino acids. Trimming cost V 0 bases and J 8 bases, with 8 bases left between them. Germline CDR1 is LNHNV and CDR2 is YYDKDF (reference sequence). The CDR3 nucleotides read TGTGCCACCAGCAGAGATTTTGGGGATGAGCAGTTCTTC. Translated: CATSRDFGDEQFF.

This rearrangement joins TRBV28 to TRBJ1-5; no reliable D call. The CDR3 consists of 15 residues. The V and J ends lost 5 bases and 1 base respectively, with 12 bases between them. Germline V gene sequence: CDR1 MDHEN, CDR2 SYDVKM. CDR3: CASSPIGVSNQPQHF. DNA for the CDR3: TGTGCCAGCAGTCCGATCGGAGTCAGCAATCAGCCCCAGCATTTT.

The chain links TRBV4-1 to TRBJ1-1; D is unclear. Germline V lookup: CDR1 MGHRA, CDR2 YSYEKL. The CDR3 is 14 residues long. V was pared by 1 base and J by 2 bases, with 8 bases between. For the CDR3, the DNA is TGCGCCAGCAGCCAAGGGGTCATTAACACTGAAGCTTTCTTT. Amino acids: CASSQGVINTEAFF.